This T cell receptor beta chain is drawn from a study of CD8+ T cells in alopecia areata. Study as a whole: Recipient mice, approximately 6-11-week-old female C3H/HeJ animals, received skin from roughly 6-13-month-old C3H/HeJ graft donors with spontaneous alopecia. Study results and caveats: Relative to mice, TCR sharing across patients was less clear, a difference possibly HLA-related.

Once RNA had been extracted, it was reverse transcribed into cDNA to act as the sequencing template. Produced via immunoSEQ multiplex PCR; TCRdb's table is partial and in-frame only. The sample counts about 110,000 clones, none seen once; the ten largest own about 20%. The CDR3 length is 14 residues. Germline-derived CDR1 and CDR2 are NNHDY and SYVADS. V was trimmed by 2 bases and J by 3 bases, leaving 11 bases between them. This clone was picked up many times. Its antigen is undetermined. Gene names are the mouse ones. Sequencing ends 4 residues short of the CDR3 end; the germline J gene provides the rest.

Sequenced material: lesional skin. The receptor was isolated from a C3H/HeJ mouse with alopecia areata. This strain's MHC haplotype is H2-k. The chain employs TRBV13-3 and TRBJ1-1; maybe TRBD1 (6 bases). Partial CDR3 DNA: TGTGCCAGCAGTGACAGGGGAAAGGACACA. Its translation is CASSDRGKDT. The CDR3, in full, reads CASSDRGKDTEVFF.